This entry features one T cell receptor (beta chain) sequence. No antigen is known for it. Within one base of it there is no much larger clone, and no base qualities were kept. This entry comes from a study of blood T cell repertoires in COVID-19 (TCRdb year 2020). The study in broad terms: Samples covering the acute and convalescent phases of COVID-19 were provided by collaborators in the United States, Italy and Spain. The material from the prospective study consisted of cDNA or gDNA derived from T cells, B-cell-depleted T cells, or PBMCs. Subjects who had been exposed to COVID-19, were actively infected with it, or had recovered from it provided the deeply sampled blood TCRbeta repertoires that made up the dataset. The repertoires were released in a freely available public database meant as a resource for research on the immune response to SARS-CoV-2. Samples were obtained from the ongoing ImmuneRACE study (first 160 participants) and from 1,000 to 1,500 subjects provided by 6 global collaborators. Sample metadata almost always included a de-identified subject ID, COVID-19 status, age in years and sex. HLA class I and class II types, where available, came from metadata supplied by the sample provider rather than from assay-based typing. The paper as a whole reports these results and caveats: Clinical and demographic metadata were provided uncurated, with the amount varying by source and participant.

Participants in the prospective study were aged roughly 18 to 89 years, lived in 20 to 30 United States geographic areas, and enrolled through a virtual design. In the prospective study, cohorts were assigned on the basis of participant-reported clinical history obtained from a screening survey and a study questionnaire. ImmuneRACE Cohort 3 recovered participants were defined by two consecutive negative NP/OP PCR tests, healthcare professional clearance, or symptom resolution. In the prospective study, whole blood, serum and a nasopharyngeal or oropharyngeal swab were collected from each participant by mobile phlebotomists. Additional blood draws and questionnaires over an approximately 2-month period could optionally be provided by prospective study participants. Blood samples from the prospective study were shipped frozen or at room temperature prior to DNA extraction. For CDR1 and CDR2, the germline V gene lists LGHNA and YNFKEQ. V and J lose 0 bases and 0 bases, and a span of 13 bases separates them. The CDR3 has 17 amino acids, counting the end cysteine and phenylalanine. CDR3 DNA is the only sequence kept; it has 51 bases, read in frame from the first base.

TCRbeta CDR3 regions were amplified from genomic DNA using the immunoSEQ Assay, a bias-controlled multiplex PCR. As for how the authors treated the data: Nucleated cell counts per sample were estimated from amplification of reference gene primers within the assay. To quantify the absolute abundance of each unique TCRbeta CDR3 rearrangement, sequence reads were collapsed and filtered. Productive Simpson clonality was computed per sample as the square root of Simpson's diversity index over productive rearrangements. This immuneACCESS table, as held by TCRdb, lists in-frame sequences with V and J called but not all clones. Of the missing ones, under half trace to an unresolved V gene in checked studies; the others have no known cause. V and J calls and clone size are as listed in that table; D and trimming were resolved from the DNA. This sample is represented by 200,000 or so clones; roughly four fifths of them were singletons. The top ten clones comprise about 1.7% of the sample.

The clonotype was recovered from a man between 60 and 75 years old who had recovered from COVID-19. The rearranged segments are TRBV4-2 and TRBJ2-3; a tentative D match to TRBD2 spans 6 bases. Specimen: PBMCs or T cells enriched from blood (not recorded which). CDR3 reads: CASSQESRGRSTDTQYF. The DNA sequence reads TGTGCCAGCAGCCAAGAGAGTCGGGGGAGAAGCACAGATACGCAGTATTTT.